This TCR beta chain was recorded in a study of shared clonotypes between healthy human individuals. Study observations and caveats: A handful of donors shared about 5% of their naive CD4 clonotypes. Depth was large, yet rarefaction showed that sorted-subset sequencing was incomplete.

Here immunoSEQ multiplex PCR was the method, and the copy in TCRdb shows in-frame clones only, minus some. The sample lists millions of clones; roughly 92% were seen once. Remarks on this clone: Antigen: not known.

The sample taken for sequencing was naive CD4+ T cells sorted from blood. As to subset: CD45RA+ positively selected. This TCR derives from a man aged 18 to 29 in good health.

CDR3 region: CASSLGHLVGYNEQFF. The CDR3 nucleotides read TGCGCCAGCAGCTTAGGACACCTGGTAGGCTACAATGAGCAGTTCTTC. V and J are TRBV5-1 and TRBJ2-1; the D gene is possibly TRBD1 (5 bases). Germline V CDR1 and CDR2: SGHRS, YFSETQ. This CDR3 contains 16 residues. V gave up 2 bases and J gave up 3 bases, with 15 bases separating them. The whole variable domain, remainder taken from reference TRBV5-1 and TRBJ2-1, is KAGVTQTPRYLIKTRGQQVTLSCSPISGHRSVSWYQQTPGQGLQFLFEYFSETQRNKGNFPGRFSGRQFSNSRSEMNVSTLELGDSALYLCASSLGHLVGYNEQFFGPGTRLTVL.